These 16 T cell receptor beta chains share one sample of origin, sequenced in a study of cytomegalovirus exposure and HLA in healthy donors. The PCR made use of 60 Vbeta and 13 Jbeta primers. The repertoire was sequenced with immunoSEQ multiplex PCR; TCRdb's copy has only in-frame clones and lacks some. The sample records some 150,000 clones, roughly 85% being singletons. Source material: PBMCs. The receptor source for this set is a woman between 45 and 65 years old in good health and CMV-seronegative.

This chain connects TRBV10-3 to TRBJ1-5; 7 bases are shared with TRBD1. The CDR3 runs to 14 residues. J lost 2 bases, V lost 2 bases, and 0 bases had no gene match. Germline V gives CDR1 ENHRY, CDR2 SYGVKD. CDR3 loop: CAISETGGNQPQHF. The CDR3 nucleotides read TGTGCCATCAGTGAGACAGGGGGCAATCAGCCCCAGCATTTT.

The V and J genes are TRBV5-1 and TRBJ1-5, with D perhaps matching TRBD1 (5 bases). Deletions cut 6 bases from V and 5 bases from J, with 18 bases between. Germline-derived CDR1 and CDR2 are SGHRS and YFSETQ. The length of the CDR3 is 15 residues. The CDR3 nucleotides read TGCGCCAGCACCCCGGGAGGGACCGAGGATCAGCCCCAGCATTTT. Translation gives CASTPGGTEDQPQHF.

The CDR3 sequence is CASSSPGQGQTEAFF. CDR3 DNA: TGCGCCAGCAGCTCTCCCGGACAGGGCCAAACTGAAGCTTTCTTT. V and J are TRBV5-1 and TRBJ1-1; 8 bases map to TRBD1. The germline CDR1 and CDR2 sequences are SGHRS and YFSETQ. Trimming cost V 3 bases and J 5 bases; bases outside gene matches: 9. CDR3 length equals 15 residues.

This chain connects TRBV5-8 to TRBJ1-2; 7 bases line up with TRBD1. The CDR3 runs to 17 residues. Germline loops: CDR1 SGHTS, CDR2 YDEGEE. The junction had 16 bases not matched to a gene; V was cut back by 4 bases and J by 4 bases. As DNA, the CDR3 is TGTGCCAGCAGCCGAGCCGGGACAGTAACTAGAAGCTATGGCTACACCTTC. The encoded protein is CASSRAGTVTRSYGYTF. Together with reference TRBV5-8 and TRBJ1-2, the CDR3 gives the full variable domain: EAGVTQSPTHLIKTRGQQATLRCSPISGHTSVYWYQQALGLGLQFLLWYDEGEERNRGNFPPRFSGRQFPNYSSELNVNALELEDSALYLCASSRAGTVTRSYGYTFGSGTRLTVV.

The CDR3 nucleotides are TGTGCCAGCAGTGACAGGGCGGGGGGCACAGATACGCAGTATTTT. It yields the protein CASSDRAGGTDTQYF. V usage is TRBV6-4 and J usage is TRBJ2-3; TRBD2 agrees at 7 bases. The CDR3 spans 15 residues. The V and J ends lost 2 bases and 1 base, in that order; junction bases with no gene match: 3. The germline gives CDR1 MRHNA, CDR2 SNTAGT.

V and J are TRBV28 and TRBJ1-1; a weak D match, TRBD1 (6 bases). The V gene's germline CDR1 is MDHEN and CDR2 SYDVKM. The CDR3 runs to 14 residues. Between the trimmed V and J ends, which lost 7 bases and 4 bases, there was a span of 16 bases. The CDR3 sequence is CASILGQGFTEAFF. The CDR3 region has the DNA TGTGCCAGCATCCTCGGGCAGGGGTTCACTGAAGCTTTCTTT. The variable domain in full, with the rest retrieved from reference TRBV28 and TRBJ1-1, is DVKVTQSSRYLVKRTGEKVFLECVQDMDHENMFWYRQDPGLGLRLIYFSYDVKMKEKGDIPEGYSVSREKKERFSLILESASTNQTSMYLCASILGQGFTEAFFGQGTRLTVV.

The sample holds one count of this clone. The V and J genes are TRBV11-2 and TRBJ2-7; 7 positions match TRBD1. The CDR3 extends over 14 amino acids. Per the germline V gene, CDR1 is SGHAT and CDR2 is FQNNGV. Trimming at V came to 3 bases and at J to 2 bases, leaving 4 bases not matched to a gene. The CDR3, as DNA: TGTGCCAGCAGCTTTGGGACAGCCGCCTACGAGCAGTACTTC. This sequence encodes CASSFGTAAYEQYF.

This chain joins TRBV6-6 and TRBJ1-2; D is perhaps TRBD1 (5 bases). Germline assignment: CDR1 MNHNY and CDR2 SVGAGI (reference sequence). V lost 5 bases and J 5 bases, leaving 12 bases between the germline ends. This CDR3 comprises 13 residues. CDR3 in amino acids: CASSDGHQYGYTF. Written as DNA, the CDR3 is TGTGCCAGCAGTGACGGACATCAATATGGCTACACCTTC.

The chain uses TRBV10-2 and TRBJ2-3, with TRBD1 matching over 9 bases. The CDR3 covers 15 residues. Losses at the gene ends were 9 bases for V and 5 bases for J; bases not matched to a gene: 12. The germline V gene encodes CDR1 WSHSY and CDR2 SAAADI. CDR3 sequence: CASLVRDRVEDTQYF. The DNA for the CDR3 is TGCGCCAGTTTAGTAAGGGACAGGGTGGAAGATACGCAGTATTTT.

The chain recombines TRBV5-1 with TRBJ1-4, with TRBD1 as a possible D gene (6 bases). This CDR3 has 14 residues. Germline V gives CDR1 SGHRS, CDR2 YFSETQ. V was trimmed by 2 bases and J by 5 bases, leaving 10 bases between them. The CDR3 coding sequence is TGCGCCAGCAGCTTACAGGGATCCAATGAAAAACTGTTTTTT. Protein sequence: CASSLQGSNEKLFF.

The CDR3 is CASSLQSPPGDTQYF. CDR3 bases: TGTGCCAGCAGCTTACAAAGCCCACCAGGAGATACGCAGTATTTT. The chain combines TRBV11-2 with TRBJ2-3; D is uncertain. The V end lost 2 bases, the J end lost 5 bases, and 14 bases lay between the germline ends. The germline gives CDR1 SGHAT, CDR2 FQNNGV. The CDR3 length is 15 residues.

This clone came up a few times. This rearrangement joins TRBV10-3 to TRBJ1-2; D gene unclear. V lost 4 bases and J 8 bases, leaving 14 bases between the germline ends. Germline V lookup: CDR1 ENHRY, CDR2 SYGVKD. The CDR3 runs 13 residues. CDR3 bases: TGTGCCATCAGTGGCAGGCAGACGGGAGGCTACACCTTC. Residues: CAISGRQTGGYTF.

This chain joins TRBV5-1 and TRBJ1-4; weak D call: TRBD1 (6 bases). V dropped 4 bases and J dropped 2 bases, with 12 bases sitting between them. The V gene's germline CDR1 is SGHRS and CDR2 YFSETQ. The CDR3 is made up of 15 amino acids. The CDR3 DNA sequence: TGCGCCAGCAGCAAGGAACAGGGTACTAATGAAAAACTGTTTTTT. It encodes CASSKEQGTNEKLFF.

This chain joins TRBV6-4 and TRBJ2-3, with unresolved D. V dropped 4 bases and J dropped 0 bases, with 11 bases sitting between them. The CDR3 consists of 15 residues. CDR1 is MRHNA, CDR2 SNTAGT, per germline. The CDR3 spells CASSATITSTDTQYF. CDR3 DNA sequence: TGTGCCAGCAGTGCAACCATAACTAGCACAGATACGCAGTATTTT.

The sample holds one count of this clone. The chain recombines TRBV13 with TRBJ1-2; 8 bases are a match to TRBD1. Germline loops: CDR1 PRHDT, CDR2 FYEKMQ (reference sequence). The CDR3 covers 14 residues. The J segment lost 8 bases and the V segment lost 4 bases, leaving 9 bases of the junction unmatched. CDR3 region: CASSSVTGEGGYTF. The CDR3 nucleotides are TGTGCCAGCAGCTCCGTGACAGGGGAGGGGGGCTACACCTTC.

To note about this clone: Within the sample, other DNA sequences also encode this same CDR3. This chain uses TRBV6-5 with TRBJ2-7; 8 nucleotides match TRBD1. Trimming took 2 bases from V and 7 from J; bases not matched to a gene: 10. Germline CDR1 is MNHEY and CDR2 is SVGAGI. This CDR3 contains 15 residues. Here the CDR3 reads CASSYQGQGAGEQYF. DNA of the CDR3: TGTGCCAGCAGTTACCAAGGGCAGGGGGCGGGGGAGCAGTACTTC.